The following is a TCR beta chain sequence with its context. The repertoire was sequenced with immunoSEQ multiplex PCR; TCRdb's copy has only in-frame clones and lacks some. Found here are about 59,000 clones, 86% of them singletons; the top ten hold approximately 1.5%. These data belong to a study of CD4 T cells in relation to SARS-CoV-2 and coronaviruses. The CDR3 consists of 16 residues. Unexposed donor CD4+ T cells date from about 2011-2018, before the COVID-19 pandemic. Material: memory CD4+ T cells from PBMCs. The chain has TRBV1 and TRBJ2-3; the D segment call TRBD2 is taken from the table without a DNA check. TRBV1 is a pseudogene segment. The receptor's source is a human donor in good health. CDR3 DNA: TGCACCAGCAGCCCCCCTAGCGGGCCGAGCACAGATACGCAGTATTTT. This translates into CTSSPPSGPSTDTQYF.